This T cell receptor beta chain originates from a study of cytomegalovirus exposure and HLA in healthy donors. Study results and limitations: Listed as cytomegalovirus-associated were more than 150 TCR beta chains. In a later analysis, a missense DCLRE1C variant was linked to TCR beta V- and J-gene trimming. DRB1 had the most TCR associations and HLA-C the fewest, a later analysis found, with rates varying by HLA locus.

On this clone itself: Its antigen is currently unknown.

The primer mix had 60 Vbeta and 13 Jbeta primers. Clones were sequenced by immunoSEQ multiplex PCR, and TCRdb holds only the in-frame ones, with some missing. In total, the table holds around 75,000 clones. The receptor was derived from a man aged 45-65 years in good health and CMV-seropositive. Sequenced input: PBMCs.

The CDR3 here is CANSREGRNSPLHF. As DNA, the CDR3 is TGTGCCAATTCGCGGGAGGGGAGGAATTCACCCCTCCACTTT. The genes are TRBV28 and TRBJ1-6, with a possible D match to TRBD1 (5 bases). The germline V gene encodes CDR1 MDHEN and CDR2 SYDVKM. This CDR3 comprises 14 residues. Trimming pared 10 bases from V and 7 bases from J, leaving 17 bases between.